These T cell receptor beta chains were read from a single sample in a study of blood T cell repertoires in COVID-19. Repertoires were generated with immunoSEQ multiplex PCR, while TCRdb's copy carries only in-frame clones and drops some. The repertoire consists of approximately 380,000 clones, with 70% to 90% occurring once and the leading ten covering more than 0.95%. Sequenced input: PBMCs or T cells enriched from blood (not recorded which). The receptor set was obtained from a woman between 18 and 30 years old who had recovered from COVID-19. Each CDR3 is given with its conserved first and last residue. A D gene is named only where the DNA matches it firmly. A clone size is listed for some rows: how often the clone was seen (once, few, many), or a class if it is expanded.

>TRBJ1-4|-|TRBV29-1|-
TGCAGCGTCGCTACAGGGTCGGACGAAAAACTGTTTTTT
CSVATGSDEKLFF
>TRBJ1-4|-|TRBV6-5|-
TGTGCCAGCAGTTATATCCAGGGTAGTGAAAAACTGTTTTTT
CASSYIQGSEKLFF
>TRBJ1-3|-|TRBV6-5|-
TGTGCCAGCAGTTACATGGGGAGCTCTGGAAACACCATATATTTT
CASSYMGSSGNTIYF
>TRBJ2-2|-|TRBV6-1|-
TGTGCCAGCAGTGAAACTGCCGGGGAGCTGTTTTTT
CASSETAGELFF
>TRBJ1-2|-|TRBV11-1|-
TGTGCCAGCAGCACCGAGGTTTCGGGCTATGGCTACACCTTC
CASSTEVSGYGYTF
>TRBJ1-2|-|TRBV30|-
TGTGCCTGGAGTAGTGAGCAGGATGGCTACACCTTC
CAWSSEQDGYTF
>TRBJ2-2|few|TRBV23-1|TRBD1
TGCGCCAGCAGCTTCGGGACAGGCCCCGAGGGGACGAGACAGAGCGGGGAGCTGTTTTTT
CASSFGTGPEGTRQSGELFF
>TRBJ1-2|few|TRBV30|TRBD1
TGTGCCTGGAGCGAGACAGGGTTCGTTGATGGCTACACCTTC
CAWSETGFVDGYTF
>TRBJ1-4|once|TRBV2|TRBD1
TGTGCCAGCGCAGACAGGGGGCTTGGGGTGACTAATGAAAAACTGTTTTTT
CASADRGLGVTNEKLFF
>TRBJ2-5|-|TRBV6-2/TRBV6-3|-
TGTGCCAGCAGCGACTACCCCCCGGCCCCTCAAGAGACCCAGTACTTC
CASSDYPPAPQETQYF
>TRBJ2-5|-|TRBV7-3|TRBD1
TGTGCCAGCAGCCCAAGAGGACAGGGTGGAGAGACCCAGTACTTC
CASSPRGQGGETQYF
>TRBJ2-7|-|TRBV2|TRBD1
TGTGCCAGTGGGGGACAGGGAGCCTACGAGCAGTACTTC
CASGGQGAYEQYF
>TRBJ1-6|-|TRBV11-2|-
TGTGCCAGCAGCTTAGATCCGACAGACTATAATTCACCCCTCCACTTT
CASSLDPTDYNSPLHF
>TRBJ1-1|few|TRBV9|TRBD1
TGTGCCAGCAGCGTCTCGCGACAGGGGGTGGAAGCTTTCTTT
CASSVSRQGVEAFF
>TRBJ1-6|-|TRBV5-1|-
TGCGCCAGCAGCCCTATTACAGGAGTTAATTCACCCCTCCACTTT
CASSPITGVNSPLHF
>TRBJ2-5|-|TRBV19|-
TGTGCCAGTAGTACGGACCAAGAGACCCAGTACTTC
CASSTDQETQYF
>TRBJ2-6|-|TRBV2|-
TGTGCCAGCACTCCTTACCAGGCTGGGGCCAACGTCCTGACTTTC
CASTPYQAGANVLTF
>TRBJ1-4|-|TRBV5-4|-
TGTGCCAGCAGCTTGAGCCAGGGCGAAAAACTGTTTTTT
CASSLSQGEKLFF
>TRBJ1-6|-|TRBV7-3|TRBD1
TGTGCCAGCAGCTCCCACAGGGGGCTGGATTCACCCCTCCACTTT
CASSSHRGLDSPLHF
>TRBJ1-2|-|TRBV6-5|-
TGTGCCAGCATTGGTACAGGGTTCGGCTACACCTTC
CASIGTGFGYTF
>TRBJ1-6|-|TRBV6-5|TRBD1
TGTGCCAGCAGCCCCCGACAGGGTAATTCACCCCTCCACTTT
CASSPRQGNSPLHF
>TRBJ1-3|-|TRBV19|TRBD1
TGTGCCAGTAGTAATCCGGGACAGAAGGACTCTGGAAACACCATATATTTT
CASSNPGQKDSGNTIYF
>TRBJ2-2|-|TRBV19|-
TGTGCCAGTAGTAGCCAGGGGTCCCGGGAGCTGTTTTTT
CASSSQGSRELFF
>TRBJ1-5|-|TRBV5-1|-
TGCGCCAGCAGCTTGGCCGGGATTAATCAGCCCCAGCATTTT
CASSLAGINQPQHF
>TRBJ1-2|-|TRBV27|TRBD1
TGTGCCAGCAGACAGGGGTCTAACTATGGCTACACCTTC
CASRQGSNYGYTF
>TRBJ2-1|-|TRBV7-9|-
TGTGCCAGCAGCCCAAGCCAGGACACCAATCGCAATGAGCAGTTCTTC
CASSPSQDTNRNEQFF
>TRBJ1-2|-|TRBV7-9|-
TGTGCCAGCAGCTTAAGCAGGGACTATGGCTACACCTTC
CASSLSRDYGYTF
>TRBJ1-5|-|TRBV28|-
TGTGCCAGCAGTTTGGGGGCTCAGCCCCAGCATTTT
CASSLGAQPQHF
>TRBJ1-4|-|TRBV5-4|-
TGTGCCAGCAGCTACCGTACTGGGCAGGGAGGTGCAACTAATGAAAAACTGTTTTTT
CASSYRTGQGGATNEKLFF
>TRBJ1-6|-|TRBV6-5|-
TGTGCCAGCAGGTTTTCAGGGAAGAATTCACCCCTCCACTTT
CASRFSGKNSPLHF
>TRBJ2-7|-|TRBV5-6|-
TGTGCCAGCAGCTTGGGGGGGCCAGGGGAGCAGTACTTC
CASSLGGPGEQYF
>TRBJ1-2|-|TRBV9|-
TGTGCCAGCAGCGTAGCAGGGGCCCGACGCTACACCTTC
CASSVAGARRYTF
>TRBJ1-1|-|TRBV28|TRBD1
TGTGCCAGCAGTTCCCCGGGACAGCGGGGGTTTTTCACTGAAGCTTTCTTT
CASSSPGQRGFFTEAFF
>TRBJ1-3|-|TRBV7-9|TRBD1
TGTGCCAGCAGCTTACCAGGGGGGACAGGGGGCTTAAGCACCATATATTTT
CASSLPGGTGGLSTIYF
>TRBJ2-1|-|TRBV28|TRBD2
TGTGCCAGCAGTTTTACCGGGGGGTATCGCGATGAGCAGTTCTTC
CASSFTGGYRDEQFF
>TRBJ1-5|-|TRBV3-1/TRBV3-2|-
TGTGCCAGCAGCCAAGGCTTGGGGCTGCGGCCCCAGCATTTT
CASSQGLGLRPQHF
>TRBJ2-7|-|TRBV6-5|TRBD1
TGTGCCAGCAGTTACTCTAGGGGGCTAGGCGAGCAGTACTTC
CASSYSRGLGEQYF
>TRBJ1-6|-|TRBV5-1|TRBD1
TGCGCCAGCAGCTTATCCCCGGCAGGGGGAAATAATTCACCCCCCCACTTT
CASSLSPAGGNNSPPHF
>TRBJ2-2|-|TRBV9|TRBD2
TGTGCCAGCAGCGTAGACGCGGGGGGTTTCCTAGTACCCGGGGAGCTGTTTTTT
CASSVDAGGFLVPGELFF
>TRBJ2-1|-|TRBV5-1|TRBD2
TGCGCCAGCAGCTTGGAGGGGACTAGCGGGGTCTACAATGAGCAGTTCTTC
CASSLEGTSGVYNEQFF
>TRBJ2-7|-|TRBV18|-
TGTGCCAGCTCACCAGGACACAGTAGCTCCTACGAGCAGTACTTC
CASSPGHSSSYEQYF
>TRBJ1-1|-|TRBV9|-
TGTGCCAGCAGCGATTACAGGGACACAATGAACACTGAAGCTTTCTTT
CASSDYRDTMNTEAFF
>TRBJ2-7|-|TRBV6-5|-
TGTGCCAGCAAGGCGGACTACGAGCAGTACTTC
CASKADYEQYF
>TRBJ1-5|-|TRBV6-6|-
TGTGCCGCACTCGTAAGGGGCCACCAGCCCCAGCATTTT
CAALVRGHQPQHF
>TRBJ1-6|-|TRBV6-4|TRBD1
TGTGCCAGCAGCCGGGACAGGGGATCACCCCTCCACTTT
CASSRDRGSPLHF
>TRBJ1-2|once|TRBV11-2|TRBD1
TGTGCCAGCAGCTTTGGACAGGTCGATGGCTACACCTTC
CASSFGQVDGYTF
>TRBJ1-3|-|TRBV10-3|TRBD1
TGTGCCATCAGTGAGTCGACAGGGTTTACCTCTGGAAACACCATATATTTT
CAISESTGFTSGNTIYF
>TRBJ2-7|-|TRBV3-1/TRBV3-2|-
TGTGCCAGCAGCCCTGGGGGCCCCTACGAGCAGTACTTC
CASSPGGPYEQYF
>TRBJ1-5|-|TRBV3-1/TRBV3-2|-
TGTGCCAGCAGCCAAAAGGGGTTTAAGCCCCAGCATTTT
CASSQKGFKPQHF
>TRBJ1-1|-|TRBV5-1|-
TGCGCCAGCAGCTTGAACCTCCCCGGAGGCACTGAAGCTTTCTTT
CASSLNLPGGTEAFF
>TRBJ2-7|-|TRBV27|TRBD1
TGTGCCAGCAGTCCATCGACAGGGGTCTCCTACGAGCAGTACTTC
CASSPSTGVSYEQYF
>TRBJ1-1|-|TRBV7-8|TRBD1
TGTGCCAGCAGCGCAGACAGGGGGGGATTGAACACTGAAGCTTTCTTT
CASSADRGGLNTEAFF
>TRBJ1-4|-|TRBV7-9|-
TGTGCCAGCAGCTTATCGTCCGCATCAGCTAATGAAAAACTGTTTTTT
CASSLSSASANEKLFF
>TRBJ1-6|-|TRBV9|-
TGTGCCAGCAGCGGCGGACAGCTTGCGACAAATAATTCACCCCTCCACTTT
CASSGGQLATNNSPLHF
>TRBJ2-2|-|TRBV4-3|TRBD2
TGCGCCAGCAGCCAAGAACTAGCGGGGGGGAACACCGGGGAGCTGTTTTTT
CASSQELAGGNTGELFF
>TRBJ2-2|-|TRBV6-4|-
TGTGCCAGCAGACGAGTAGCGGCGACCGGGGAGCTGTTTTTT
CASRRVAATGELFF
>TRBJ2-2|few|TRBV6-5|TRBD2
TGTGCCAGCACCGGGACTAGGTACACCGGGGAGCTGTTTTTT
CASTGTRYTGELFF
>TRBJ2-2|-|TRBV6-5|-
TGTGCCAGCAGGGTAACGGGGGAGTACACCGGGGAGCTGTTTTTT
CASRVTGEYTGELFF
>TRBJ1-1|-|TRBV4-3|-
TGCGCCAGCAGCCAAGCTTCTGACATGAACACTGAAGCTTTCTTT
CASSQASDMNTEAFF
>TRBJ1-1|-|TRBV19|TRBD1
TGTGCCAGTAGTATATTCCCCCTCACAGGGGGCATCATGAACACTGAAGCTTTCTTT
CASSIFPLTGGIMNTEAFF